Many counts were recorded for the clone carrying this TCR beta chain. Its antigen is currently unknown. At the DNA level, this CDR3 is encoded by other sequences in the same sample as well. No treatment had been given to any patient before thyroid surgery. MiXCR re-clonotyped the PCR reads for TCRdb. The sample includes tens of thousands of clones, 16% of them seen just once. This sample stems from a study of metastatic and nonmetastatic thyroid tumors. About the study: Comparison of repertoires was carried out across blood and tumor or nodule tissue from malignant and benign thyroid patients.

Findings and limits, study-wide: It was reported that TCR beta diversity was significantly higher in malignant thyroid tumors than benign nodules, in blood and tumor.

The V gene's germline CDR1 is SNHLY and CDR2 FYNNEI. V shed 8 bases and J shed 3 bases, with 14 bases lying between them. The CDR3 has 14 amino acids. The sequenced sample consisted of blood. The source of this sequence is a male donor with papillary thyroid cancer or a benign thyroid nodule (not recorded which). Some clones in this sample may be carry-over from other donors' samples. This chain connects TRBV2 to TRBJ1-5; D unresolved. This CDR3 is CASRSQQNNQPQHF. In DNA, the CDR3 is TGTGCCAGCCGATCCCAACAGAACAATCAGCCCCAGCATTTT.